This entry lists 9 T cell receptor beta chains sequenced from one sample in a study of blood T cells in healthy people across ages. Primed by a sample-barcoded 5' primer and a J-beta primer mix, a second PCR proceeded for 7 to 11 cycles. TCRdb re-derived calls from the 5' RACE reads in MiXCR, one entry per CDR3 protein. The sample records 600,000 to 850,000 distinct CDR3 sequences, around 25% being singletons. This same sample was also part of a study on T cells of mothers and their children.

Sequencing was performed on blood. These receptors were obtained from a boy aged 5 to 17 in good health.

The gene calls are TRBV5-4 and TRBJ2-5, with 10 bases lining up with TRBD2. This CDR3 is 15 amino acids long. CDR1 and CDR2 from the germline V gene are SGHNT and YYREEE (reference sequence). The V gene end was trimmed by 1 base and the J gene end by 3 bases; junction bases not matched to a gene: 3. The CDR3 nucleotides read TGTGCCAGCAGCTTGAAGCTAGCGGGAGAAGAGACCCAGTACTTC. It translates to CASSLKLAGEETQYF.

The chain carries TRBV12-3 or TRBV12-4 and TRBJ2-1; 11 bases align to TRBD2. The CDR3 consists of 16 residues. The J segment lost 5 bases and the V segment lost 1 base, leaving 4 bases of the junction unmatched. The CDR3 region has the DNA TGTGCCAGCAGTTTAGTTTTAGCGGGAGGGAACAATGAGCAGTTCTTC. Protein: CASSLVLAGGNNEQFF.

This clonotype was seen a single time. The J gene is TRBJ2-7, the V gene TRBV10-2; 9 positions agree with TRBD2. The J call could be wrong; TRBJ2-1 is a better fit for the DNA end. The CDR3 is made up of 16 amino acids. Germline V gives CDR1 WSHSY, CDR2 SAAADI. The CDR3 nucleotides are TGCGCCAGCAGTGTTCGAGGCGGGAGGGCCGACAATGAGCAGTTCTTC. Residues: CASSVRGGRADNEQFF.

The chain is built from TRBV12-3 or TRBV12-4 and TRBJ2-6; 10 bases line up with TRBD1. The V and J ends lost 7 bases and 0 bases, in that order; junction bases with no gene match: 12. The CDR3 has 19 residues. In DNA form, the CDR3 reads TGTGCCAGCAACCCCGGGACAGGGGCTTTACTCTCTGGGGCCAACGTCCTGACTTTC. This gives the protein CASNPGTGALLSGANVLTF.

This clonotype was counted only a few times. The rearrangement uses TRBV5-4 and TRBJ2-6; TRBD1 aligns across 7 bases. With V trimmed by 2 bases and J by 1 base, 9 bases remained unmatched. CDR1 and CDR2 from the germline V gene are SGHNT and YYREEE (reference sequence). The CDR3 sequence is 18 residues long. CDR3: CASSFRTGNKSGANVLTF. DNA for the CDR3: TGTGCCAGCAGCTTCCGGACAGGAAATAAATCTGGGGCCAACGTCCTGACTTTC.

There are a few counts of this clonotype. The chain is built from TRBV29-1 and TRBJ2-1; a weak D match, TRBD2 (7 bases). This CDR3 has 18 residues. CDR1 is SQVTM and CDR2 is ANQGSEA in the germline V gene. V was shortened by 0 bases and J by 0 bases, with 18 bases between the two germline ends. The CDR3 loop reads CSVEEGGGSFSSYNEQFF. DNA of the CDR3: TGCAGCGTTGAAGAGGGGGGCGGGAGTTTTTCCTCCTACAATGAGCAGTTCTTC.

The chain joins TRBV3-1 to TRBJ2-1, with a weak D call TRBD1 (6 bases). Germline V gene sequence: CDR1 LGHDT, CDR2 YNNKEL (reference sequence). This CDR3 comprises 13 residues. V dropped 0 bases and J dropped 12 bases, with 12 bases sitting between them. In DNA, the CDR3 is TGTGCCAGCAGCCAAGAGGGGGCATTTGGGCAGTTCTTC. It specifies CASSQEGAFGQFF.

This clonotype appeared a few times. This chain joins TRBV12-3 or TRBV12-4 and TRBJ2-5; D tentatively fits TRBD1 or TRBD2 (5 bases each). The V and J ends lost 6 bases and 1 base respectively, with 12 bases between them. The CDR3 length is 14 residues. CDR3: CASRTGTVQETQYF. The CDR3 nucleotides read TGTGCCAGCAGGACCGGGACGGTCCAAGAGACCCAGTACTTC.

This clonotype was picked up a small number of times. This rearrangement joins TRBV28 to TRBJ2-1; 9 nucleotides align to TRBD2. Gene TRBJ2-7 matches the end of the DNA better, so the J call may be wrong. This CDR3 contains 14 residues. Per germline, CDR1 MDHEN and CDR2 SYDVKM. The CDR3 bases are TGTGCCAGCAGTTCCGGGACTAGCTACCGCGAGCAGTACTTC. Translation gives CASSSGTSYREQYF.